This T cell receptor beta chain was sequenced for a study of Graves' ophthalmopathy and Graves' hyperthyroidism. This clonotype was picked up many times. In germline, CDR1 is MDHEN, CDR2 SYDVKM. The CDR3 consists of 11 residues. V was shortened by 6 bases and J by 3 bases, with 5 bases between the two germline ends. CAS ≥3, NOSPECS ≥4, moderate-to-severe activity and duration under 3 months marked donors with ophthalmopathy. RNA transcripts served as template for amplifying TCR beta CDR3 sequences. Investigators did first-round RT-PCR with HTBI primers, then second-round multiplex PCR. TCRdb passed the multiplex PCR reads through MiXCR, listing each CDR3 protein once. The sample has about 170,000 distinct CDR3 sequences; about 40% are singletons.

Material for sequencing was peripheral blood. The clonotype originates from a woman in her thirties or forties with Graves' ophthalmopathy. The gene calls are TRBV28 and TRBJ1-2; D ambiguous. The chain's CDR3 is CASRSDYGYTF. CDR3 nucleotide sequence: TGTGCCAGCAGGTCTGACTATGGCTACACCTTC.